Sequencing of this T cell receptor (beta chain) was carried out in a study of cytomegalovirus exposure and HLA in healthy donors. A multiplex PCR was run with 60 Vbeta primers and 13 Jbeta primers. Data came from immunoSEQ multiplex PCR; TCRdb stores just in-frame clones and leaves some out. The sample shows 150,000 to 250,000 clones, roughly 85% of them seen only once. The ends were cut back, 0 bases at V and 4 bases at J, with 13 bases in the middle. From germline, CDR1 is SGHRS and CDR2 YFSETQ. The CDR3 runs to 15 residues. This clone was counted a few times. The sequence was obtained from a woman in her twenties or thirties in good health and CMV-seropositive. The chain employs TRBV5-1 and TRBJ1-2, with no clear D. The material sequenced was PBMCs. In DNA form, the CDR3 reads TGCGCCAGCAGCTTGGATGCCTCTACAGCCTATGGCTACACCTTC. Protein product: CASSLDASTAYGYTF. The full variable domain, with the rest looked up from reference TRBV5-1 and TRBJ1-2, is KAGVTQTPRYLIKTRGQQVTLSCSPISGHRSVSWYQQTPGQGLQFLFEYFSETQRNKGNFPGRFSGRQFSNSRSEMNVSTLELGDSALYLCASSLDASTAYGYTFGSGTRLTVV.